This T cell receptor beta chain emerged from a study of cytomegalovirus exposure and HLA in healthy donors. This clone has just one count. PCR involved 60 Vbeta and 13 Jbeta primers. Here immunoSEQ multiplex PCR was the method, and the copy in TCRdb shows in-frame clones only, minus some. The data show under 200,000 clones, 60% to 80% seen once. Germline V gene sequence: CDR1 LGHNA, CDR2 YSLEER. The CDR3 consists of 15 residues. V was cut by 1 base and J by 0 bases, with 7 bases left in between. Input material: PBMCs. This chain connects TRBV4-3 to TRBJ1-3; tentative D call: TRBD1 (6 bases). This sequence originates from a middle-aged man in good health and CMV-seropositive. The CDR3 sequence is CASSQGQDSGNTIYF. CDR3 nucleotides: TGCGCCAGCAGCCAAGGACAGGACTCTGGAAACACCATATATTTT.